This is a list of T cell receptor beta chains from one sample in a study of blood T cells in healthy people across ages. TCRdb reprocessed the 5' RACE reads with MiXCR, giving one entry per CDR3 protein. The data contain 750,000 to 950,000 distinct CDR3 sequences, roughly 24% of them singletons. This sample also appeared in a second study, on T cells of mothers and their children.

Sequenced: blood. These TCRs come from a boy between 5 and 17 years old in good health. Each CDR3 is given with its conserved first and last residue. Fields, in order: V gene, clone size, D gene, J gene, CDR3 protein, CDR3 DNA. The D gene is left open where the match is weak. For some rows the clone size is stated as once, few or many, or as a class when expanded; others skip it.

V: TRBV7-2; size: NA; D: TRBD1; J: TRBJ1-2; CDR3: CASSVLGQSFGGYTF; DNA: TGTGCCAGCAGCGTCTTGGGACAGTCTTTTGGGGGCTACACCTTC
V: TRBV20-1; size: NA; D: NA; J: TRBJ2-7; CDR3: CSARDGGRPGWYEQYF; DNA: TGCAGTGCTAGAGATGGAGGGAGGCCAGGGTGGTACGAGCAGTACTTC
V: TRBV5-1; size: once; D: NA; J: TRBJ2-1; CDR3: CASSSHSRGNEQFF; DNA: TGCGCCAGCAGCTCACACTCCAGAGGCAATGAGCAGTTCTTC
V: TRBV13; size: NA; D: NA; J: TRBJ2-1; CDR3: CASSPRGGGGSYNEQFF; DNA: TGTGCCAGCAGCCCCAGGGGGGGAGGGGGCTCCTACAATGAGCAGTTCTTC
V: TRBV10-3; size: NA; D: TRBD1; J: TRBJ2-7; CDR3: CAISEMRGQEYDEQYF; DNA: TGTGCCATCAGTGAGATGAGGGGGCAAGAGTACGACGAGCAGTACTTC
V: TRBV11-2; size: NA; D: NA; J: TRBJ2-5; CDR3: CTSRNVGVQTQYF; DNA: TGTACCAGCAGAAACGTGGGGGTTCAGACCCAGTACTTC
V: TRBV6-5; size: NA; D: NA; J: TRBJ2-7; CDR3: CASSYELGVHYEQYF; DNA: TGTGCCAGCAGTTACGAGCTAGGGGTGCACTACGAGCAGTACTTC
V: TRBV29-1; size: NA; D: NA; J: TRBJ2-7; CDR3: CSVAQGSGEQYF; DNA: TGCAGCGTTGCCCAGGGGTCGGGCGAGCAGTACTTC
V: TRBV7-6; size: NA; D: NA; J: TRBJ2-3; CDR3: CASSLGKTDTQYF; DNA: TGTGCCAGCAGCTTAGGGAAAACAGATACGCAGTATTTT
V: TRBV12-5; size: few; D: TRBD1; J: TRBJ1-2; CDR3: CASGWDRRGYTF; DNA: TGTGCTAGTGGATGGGACAGACGAGGCTACACCTTC
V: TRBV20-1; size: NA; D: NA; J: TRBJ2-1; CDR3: CSARNREEFSYNEQFF; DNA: TGCAGTGCTAGAAACAGGGAAGAGTTCTCCTACAATGAGCAGTTCTTC
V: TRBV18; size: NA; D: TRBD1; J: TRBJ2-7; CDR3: CASSSGQGRPYEQYF; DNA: TGTGCCAGCTCATCGGGACAGGGACGACCCTACGAGCAGTACTTC
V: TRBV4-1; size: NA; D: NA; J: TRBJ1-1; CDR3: CASSPTPANTEAFF; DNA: TGCGCCAGCAGCCCTACGCCGGCGAACACTGAAGCTTTCTTT
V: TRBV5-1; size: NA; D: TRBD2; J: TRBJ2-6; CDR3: CASSLRVWSGVNVLTF; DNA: TGCGCCAGCAGCTTGAGGGTGTGGAGCGGGGTCAACGTCCTGACTTTC
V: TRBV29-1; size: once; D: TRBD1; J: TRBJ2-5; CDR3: CSVEVGQGAGETQYF; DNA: TGCAGCGTTGAAGTTGGCCAGGGGGCAGGAGAGACCCAGTACTTC
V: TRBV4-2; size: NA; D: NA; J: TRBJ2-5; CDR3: CASSDRTAQETQYF; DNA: TGTGCCAGCAGCGATCGGACAGCCCAAGAGACCCAGTACTTC
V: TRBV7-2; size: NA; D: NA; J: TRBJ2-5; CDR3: CASRSLGETQYF; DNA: TGTGCCAGCAGGTCCCTGGGGGAGACCCAGTACTTC
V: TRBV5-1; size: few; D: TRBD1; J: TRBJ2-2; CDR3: CASSSYYDRENTGELFF; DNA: TGCGCCAGCAGCTCTTACTACGACAGGGAGAACACCGGGGAGCTGTTTTTT
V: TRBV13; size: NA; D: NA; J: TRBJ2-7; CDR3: CASSLGSGASSYEQYF; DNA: TGTGCCAGCAGCTTAGGCTCTGGCGCGAGCTCCTACGAGCAGTACTTC
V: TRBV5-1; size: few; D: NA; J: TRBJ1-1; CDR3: CASSRGVGGTEAFF; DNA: TGCGCCAGCAGTAGGGGCGTGGGAGGGACTGAAGCTTTCTTT
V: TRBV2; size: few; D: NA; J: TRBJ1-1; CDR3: CASTLWGTTEAFF; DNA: TGTGCCAGCACTTTATGGGGAACCACTGAAGCTTTCTTT
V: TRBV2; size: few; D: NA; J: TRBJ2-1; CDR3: CAGNREENEQFF; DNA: TGTGCCGGAAACAGGGAGGAAAATGAGCAGTTCTTC
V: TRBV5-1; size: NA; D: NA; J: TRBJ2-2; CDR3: CASSLREAFYTGELFF; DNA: TGCGCCAGCAGCTTAAGGGAGGCGTTTTACACCGGGGAGCTGTTTTTT
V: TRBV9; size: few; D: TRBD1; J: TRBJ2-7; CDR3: CASSVAPTGVPYEQYF; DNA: TGTGCCAGCAGCGTAGCACCTACAGGGGTGCCCTACGAGCAGTACTTC
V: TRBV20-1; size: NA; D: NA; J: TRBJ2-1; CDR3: CSASRGGLSSYNEQFF; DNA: TGCAGTGCTAGCCGTGGGGGTTTATCCTCCTACAATGAGCAGTTCTTC
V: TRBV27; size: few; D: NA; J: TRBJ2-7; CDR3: CASSLGISTYYSYEQYF; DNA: TGTGCCAGCAGTTTGGGAATCTCGACGTACTACTCCTACGAGCAGTACTTC
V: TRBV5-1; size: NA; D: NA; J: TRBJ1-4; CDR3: CASSLGKRIALDEKLFF; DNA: TGCGCCAGCAGCTTGGGCAAAAGAATTGCCTTAGATGAAAAACTGTTTTTT
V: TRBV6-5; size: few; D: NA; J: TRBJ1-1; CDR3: CASARRGGTEAFF; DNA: TGTGCCAGTGCGCGGAGGGGAGGCACTGAAGCTTTCTTT
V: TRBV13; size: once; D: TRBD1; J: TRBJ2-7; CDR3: CASGGRGQGSYEQYF; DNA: TGTGCCAGCGGCGGCCGAGGACAGGGATCCTACGAGCAGTACTTC
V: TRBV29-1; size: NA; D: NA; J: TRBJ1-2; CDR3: CSASKGLNYGYTF; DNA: TGCAGCGCTTCCAAGGGGCTAAACTATGGCTACACCTTC
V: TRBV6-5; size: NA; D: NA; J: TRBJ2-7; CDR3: CASSYGRFQAPYEQYF; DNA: TGTGCCAGCAGTTACGGACGTTTCCAGGCACCTTACGAGCAGTACTTC
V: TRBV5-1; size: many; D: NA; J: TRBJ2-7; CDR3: CASSQATDSYEQYF; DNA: TGCGCCAGCAGCCAGGCAACGGACAGCTACGAGCAGTACTTC
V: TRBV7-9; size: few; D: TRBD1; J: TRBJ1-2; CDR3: CASSLGGGYYGYTF; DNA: TGTGCCAGCAGCTTAGGAGGGGGCTACTATGGCTACACCTTC
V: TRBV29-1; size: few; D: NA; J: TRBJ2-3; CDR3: CSVDSGSTDTQYF; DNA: TGCAGCGTTGATAGCGGCAGCACAGATACGCAGTATTTT
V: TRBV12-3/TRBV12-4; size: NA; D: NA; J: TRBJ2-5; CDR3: CASSPIGDETQYF; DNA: TGTGCCAGCAGCCCAATCGGTGACGAGACCCAGTACTTC
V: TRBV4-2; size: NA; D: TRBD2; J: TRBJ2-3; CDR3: CASSFRGTSEDTQYF; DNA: TGTGCCAGCAGTTTCCGGGGGACTAGCGAGGATACGCAGTATTTT
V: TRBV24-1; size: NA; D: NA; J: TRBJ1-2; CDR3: CATSTGMDGYTF; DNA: TGTGCCACCAGCACAGGGATGGATGGCTACACCTTC
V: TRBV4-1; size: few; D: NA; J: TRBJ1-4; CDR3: CASSQDLYGATNEKLFF; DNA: TGCGCCAGCAGCCAAGATCTATATGGAGCAACTAATGAAAAACTGTTTTTT
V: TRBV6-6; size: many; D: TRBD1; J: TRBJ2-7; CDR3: CASSPSRAGGSYEQYF; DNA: TGTGCCAGCAGTCCCTCAAGGGCAGGGGGCAGCTACGAGCAGTACTTC
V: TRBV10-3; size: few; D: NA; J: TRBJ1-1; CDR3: CAISESGRGRPEAFF; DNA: TGTGCCATCAGTGAGTCGGGCAGGGGTAGGCCTGAAGCTTTCTTT
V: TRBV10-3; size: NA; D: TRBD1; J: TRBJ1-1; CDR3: CAITDRGLNTEAFF; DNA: TGTGCCATCACCGACAGGGGGCTTAACACTGAAGCTTTCTTT
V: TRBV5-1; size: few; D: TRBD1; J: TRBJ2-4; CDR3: CASSPDRGRKHF; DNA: TGCGCCAGCAGCCCGGACAGGGGGCGGAAGCACTTC
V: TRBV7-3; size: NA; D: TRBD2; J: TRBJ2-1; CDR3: CASSLTVGSGGASPYNEQFF; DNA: TGTGCCAGCAGCTTAACTGTGGGTAGCGGGGGGGCCAGCCCCTACAATGAGCAGTTCTTC
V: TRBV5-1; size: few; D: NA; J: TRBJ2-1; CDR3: CASSSGHSTGYNEQFF; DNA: TGCGCCAGCAGCTCGGGACACAGTACCGGTTACAATGAGCAGTTCTTC
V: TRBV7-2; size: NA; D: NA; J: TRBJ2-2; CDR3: CASSLARGITGELFF; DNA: TGTGCCAGCAGCTTAGCGCGTGGTATCACCGGGGAGCTGTTTTTT
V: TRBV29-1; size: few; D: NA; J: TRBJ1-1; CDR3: CSVHPRLNTEAFF; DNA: TGCAGCGTTCATCCCCGATTGAACACTGAAGCTTTCTTT
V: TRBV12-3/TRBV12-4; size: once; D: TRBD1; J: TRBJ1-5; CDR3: CASTSGQGALLSNQPQHF; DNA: TGTGCCAGCACCTCAGGACAGGGGGCCCTCCTAAGCAATCAGCCCCAGCATTTT
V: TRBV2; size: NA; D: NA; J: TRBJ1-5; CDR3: CASSGQGLKPQHF; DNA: TGTGCCAGCAGTGGGCAGGGACTCAAGCCCCAGCATTTT
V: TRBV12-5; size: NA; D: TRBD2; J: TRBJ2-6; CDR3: CASGLVLSGRLMNGANVLTF; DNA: TGTGCTAGTGGTTTGGTACTCAGCGGGAGGCTTATGAACGGGGCCAACGTCCTGACTTTC
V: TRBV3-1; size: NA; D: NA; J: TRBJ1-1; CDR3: CASSQGGTGKAFF; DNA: TGTGCCAGCAGCCAAGGGGGCACAGGGAAAGCTTTCTTT
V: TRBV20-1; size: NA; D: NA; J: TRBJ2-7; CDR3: CSARPQGGEQYF; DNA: TGCAGTGCTAGGCCCCAGGGGGGGGAGCAGTACTTC
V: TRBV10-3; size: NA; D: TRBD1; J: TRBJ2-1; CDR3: CAISGDRAYEEYF; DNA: TGTGCCATCAGTGGGGACAGAGCCTACGAGGAGTACTTC
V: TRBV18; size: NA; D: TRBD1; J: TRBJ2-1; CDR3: CASSPGQGGLFNEQFF; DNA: TGTGCCAGCTCACCAGGACAGGGGGGCCTCTTTAATGAGCAGTTCTTC
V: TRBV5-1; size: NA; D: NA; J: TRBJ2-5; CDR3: CASAKTGGRTETQYF; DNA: TGCGCCAGCGCCAAGACGGGCGGGCGGACGGAGACCCAGTACTTC
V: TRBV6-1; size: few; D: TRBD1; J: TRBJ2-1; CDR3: CASRPGQRGHEQFF; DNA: TGTGCCAGCAGACCGGGACAGCGAGGCCATGAGCAGTTCTTC
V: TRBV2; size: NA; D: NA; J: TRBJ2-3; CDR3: CASSELPPGRSTDTQYF; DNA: TGTGCCAGCAGTGAACTGCCCCCGGGACGGAGCACAGATACGCAGTATTTT